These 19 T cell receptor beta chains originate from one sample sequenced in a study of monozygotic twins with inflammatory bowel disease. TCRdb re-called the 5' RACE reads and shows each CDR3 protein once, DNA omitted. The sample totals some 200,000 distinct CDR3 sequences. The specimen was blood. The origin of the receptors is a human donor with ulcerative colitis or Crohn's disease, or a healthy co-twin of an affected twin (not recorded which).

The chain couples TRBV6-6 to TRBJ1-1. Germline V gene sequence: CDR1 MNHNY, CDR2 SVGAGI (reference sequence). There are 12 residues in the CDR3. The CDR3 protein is CASSLRDTEAFF.

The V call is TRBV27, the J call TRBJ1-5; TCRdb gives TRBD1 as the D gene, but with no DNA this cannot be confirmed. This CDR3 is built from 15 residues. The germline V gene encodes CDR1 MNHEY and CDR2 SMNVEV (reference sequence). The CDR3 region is CASQPTEGNNQPQHF.

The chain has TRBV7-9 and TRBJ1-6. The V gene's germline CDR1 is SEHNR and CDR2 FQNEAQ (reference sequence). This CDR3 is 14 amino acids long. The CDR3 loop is CASSLEGRNSPLHF. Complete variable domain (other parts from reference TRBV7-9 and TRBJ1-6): DTGVSQNPRHKITKRGQNVTFRCDPISEHNRLYWYRQTLGQGPEFLTYFQNEAQLEKSRLLSDRFSAERPKGSFSTLEIQRTEQGDSAMYLCASSLEGRNSPLHFGNGTRLTVT.

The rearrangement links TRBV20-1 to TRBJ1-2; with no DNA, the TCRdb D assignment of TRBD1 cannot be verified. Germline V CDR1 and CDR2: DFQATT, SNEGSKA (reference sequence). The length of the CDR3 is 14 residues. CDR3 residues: CSAREEQASGGYTF.

CDR3 residues: CASSLGLRGSSYNEQFF. The V gene is TRBV5-1, the J gene TRBJ2-1; the D call from TCRdb, TRBD1, cannot be confirmed without DNA. This CDR3 is built from 17 residues. CDR1 is SGHRS, CDR2 YFSETQ, per germline.

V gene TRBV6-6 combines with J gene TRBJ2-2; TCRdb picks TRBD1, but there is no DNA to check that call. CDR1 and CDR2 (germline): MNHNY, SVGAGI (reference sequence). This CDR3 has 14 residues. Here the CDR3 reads CASSYGTEIGELFF.

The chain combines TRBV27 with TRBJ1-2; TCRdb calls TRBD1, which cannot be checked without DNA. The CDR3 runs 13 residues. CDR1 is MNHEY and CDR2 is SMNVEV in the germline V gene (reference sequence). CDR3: CASSFTGAEGYTF.

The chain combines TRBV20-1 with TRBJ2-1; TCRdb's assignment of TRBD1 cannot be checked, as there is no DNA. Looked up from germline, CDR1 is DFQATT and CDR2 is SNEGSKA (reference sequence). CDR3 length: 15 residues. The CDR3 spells CSARAWGHSYNEQFF.

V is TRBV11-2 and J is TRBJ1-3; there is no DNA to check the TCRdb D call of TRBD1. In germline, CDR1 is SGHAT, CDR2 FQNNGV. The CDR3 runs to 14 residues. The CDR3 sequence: CASSRGAAGNTIYF.

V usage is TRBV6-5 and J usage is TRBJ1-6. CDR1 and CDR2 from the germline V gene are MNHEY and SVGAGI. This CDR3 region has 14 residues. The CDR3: CASSYRGRDSPLHF.

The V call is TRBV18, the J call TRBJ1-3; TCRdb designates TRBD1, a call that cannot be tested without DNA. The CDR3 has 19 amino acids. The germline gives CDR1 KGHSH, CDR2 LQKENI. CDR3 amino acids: CASSPTNPGQRNSGNTIYF.

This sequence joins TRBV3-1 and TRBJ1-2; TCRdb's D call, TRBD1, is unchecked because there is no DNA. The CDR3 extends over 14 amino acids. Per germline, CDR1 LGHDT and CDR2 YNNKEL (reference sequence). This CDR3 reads CASSQVRGGYGYTF.

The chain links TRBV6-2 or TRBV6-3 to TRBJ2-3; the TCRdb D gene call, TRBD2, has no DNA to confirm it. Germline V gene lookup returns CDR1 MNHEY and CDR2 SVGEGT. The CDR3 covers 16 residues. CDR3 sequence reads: CASSPLVLAGTDTQYF.

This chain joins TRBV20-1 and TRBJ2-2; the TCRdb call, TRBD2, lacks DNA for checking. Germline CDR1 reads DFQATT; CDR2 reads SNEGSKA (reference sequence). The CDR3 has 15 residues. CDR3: CSAIGLAGGLGELFF.

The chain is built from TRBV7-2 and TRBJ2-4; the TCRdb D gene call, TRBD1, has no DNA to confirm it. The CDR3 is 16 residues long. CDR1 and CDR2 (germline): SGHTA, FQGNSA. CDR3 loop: CASSLNRRMAKNIQYF.

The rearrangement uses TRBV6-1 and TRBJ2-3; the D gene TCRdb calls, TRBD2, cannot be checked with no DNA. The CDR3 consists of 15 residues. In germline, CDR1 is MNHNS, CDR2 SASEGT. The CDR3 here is CASGTSGDETDTQYF.

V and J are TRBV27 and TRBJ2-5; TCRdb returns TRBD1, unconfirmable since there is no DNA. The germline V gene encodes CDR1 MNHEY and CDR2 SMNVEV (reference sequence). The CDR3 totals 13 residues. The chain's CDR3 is CASSPGGRVTQYF.

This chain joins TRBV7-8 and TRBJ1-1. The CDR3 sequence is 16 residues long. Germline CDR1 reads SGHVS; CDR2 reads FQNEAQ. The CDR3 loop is CASSLYPGGMNTEAFF. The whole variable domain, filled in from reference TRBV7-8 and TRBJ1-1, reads GAGVSQSPRYKVAKRGQDVALRCDPISGHVSLFWYQQALGQGPEFLTYFQNEAQLDKSGLPSDRFFAERPEGSVSTLKIQRTQQEDSAVYLCASSLYPGGMNTEAFFGQGTRLTVV.

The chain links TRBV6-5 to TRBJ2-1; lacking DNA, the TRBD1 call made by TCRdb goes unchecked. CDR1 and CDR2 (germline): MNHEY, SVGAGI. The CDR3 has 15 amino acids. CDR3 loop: CASSYLGASYNEQFF.